Listed below are T cell receptor beta chains from one sample, sequenced in a study of CD8+CD57+ T cells in acquired aplastic anemia. TCRdb called the reads again in MiXCR, with one record for every CDR3 protein. This repertoire shows 250,000 or so distinct CDR3 sequences, approximately 50% found once; its top ten account for 6.5% to 8%. What was sequenced was sorted CD4+, CD8+, or CD8+CD57+ T cells (not recorded which) from PBMCs. Receptors originate from a human donor with aplastic anemia. Each CDR3 is given with its conserved first and last residue. D genes are given only for firm matches. Clone size appears in some rows only: once, few, many, or a class for an expanded clone.

d_gene,j_gene,v_gene,abundance,CDR3nt,CDR3aa
TRBD2,TRBJ2-1,TRBV16,few,TGTGCCAGCAGCACCAGCGGGGGCGTCCGAAGTGAGCAGTTCTTC,CASSTSGGVRSEQFF
TRBD1,TRBJ1-1,TRBV25-1,-,TGTGCCAGCAGTGTACCGACAGGGGGCATCGGCACTGAAGCTTTCTTT,CASSVPTGGIGTEAFF
-,TRBJ1-6,TRBV2,-,TGTGCCAGCAGCCCCGCAGCCGTAAATTCACCCCTCCACTTT,CASSPAAVNSPLHF
-,TRBJ2-5,TRBV6-5,-,TGTGTCAGCAGCGAACAGGGGCGGAGGGGAGAGACCCAGTACTTC,CVSSEQGRRGETQYF
TRBD2,TRBJ2-1,TRBV7-9,few,TGTGCCAGCAGCAATAGCGGGGAGCAGTTCTTC,CASSNSGEQFF
-,TRBJ1-4,TRBV25-1,many,TGTGCCAGCAGTGAATGGGTTAATGAAAAACTGTTTTTT,CASSEWVNEKLFF
TRBD1,TRBJ1-2,TRBV2,many,TGTGCCAGCAGTGAAGCGGGACAGAGGAATTATGGCTACACCTTC,CASSEAGQRNYGYTF
TRBD2,TRBJ2-1,TRBV7-9,many,TGTGCCAGCAGCTCGAATAGCGGGAGTTCTGCGAATGAGCAGTTCTTC,CASSSNSGSSANEQFF
TRBD1,TRBJ2-3,TRBV6-4,many,TGTGCCAGCAGTGTGACAGGGACAGACACAGATACGCAGTATTTT,CASSVTGTDTDTQYF
TRBD1,TRBJ1-6,TRBV10-3,once,TGTGCCATCAGGCAACAGACAGGGGACAATTCACCCCTCCACTTT,CAIRQQTGDNSPLHF
-,TRBJ2-5,TRBV29-1,-,TGCAGCGTTGCCCCCCGGGCAGGGGTCTGGGAGACCCAGTACTTC,CSVAPRAGVWETQYF
-,TRBJ1-2,TRBV5-1,few,TGCGCCAGCAGCTCCGGACAGCTAAGGGGTGGCTACACCTTC,CASSSGQLRGGYTF
TRBD2,TRBJ2-7,TRBV7-9,many,TGTGCCAGCAGCCCCAACGGGCTAGCGGGGGCCTACGAGCAGTACTTC,CASSPNGLAGAYEQYF
-,TRBJ1-2,TRBV29-1,few,TGCAGCGCCTCGACCTCTGATGAGTACCCAAATGGCTACACCTTC,CSASTSDEYPNGYTF
-,TRBJ1-2,TRBV5-1,once,TGTGCCAGCAGCTTAGGAGAGGGGGGCCATGGCTACACCTTC,CASSLGEGGHGYTF
-,TRBJ1-2,TRBV13,many,TGTGCCAGCAGCTTAGAACAGGGCTATGGCTACACCTTC,CASSLEQGYGYTF
TRBD2,TRBJ2-5,TRBV9,-,TGTGCCAGCAGCGGAAGCGGGAGACAAGAGACCCAGTACTTC,CASSGSGRQETQYF
-,TRBJ1-5,TRBV2,-,TGTGCCAGCAGCGGGCCTCGGACTGGCCAGCCCCAGCATTTT,CASSGPRTGQPQHF
-,TRBJ2-2,TRBV24-1,-,TGTGCCACCAGCCACCCGTTGGCCGCCGGGGAGCTGTTTTTT,CATSHPLAAGELFF
-,TRBJ1-2,TRBV19,many,TGTGCCAGTAGTAAAGCACAAGGGAGGGACTATGGCTACACCTTC,CASSKAQGRDYGYTF
-,TRBJ2-1,TRBV20-1,-,TGCAGTGCTAGAGATCCACTTGACCGGATGGTTGAGCAGTTCTTC,CSARDPLDRMVEQFF
-,TRBJ2-1,TRBV10-3,many,TGTGCCATCAGTGCACCGGGAAGGGCCTACAATGAGCAGTTCTTC,CAISAPGRAYNEQFF
-,TRBJ1-3,TRBV7-3,-,TGTGCCAGCAGCCCCCTAATCTCTGGAAACACCATATATTTT,CASSPLISGNTIYF
TRBD2,TRBJ2-3,TRBV15,many,TGTGCCACCGAGGAAAGCGGGAGGAGGACAGATACGCAGTATTTT,CATEESGRRTDTQYF
-,TRBJ1-1,TRBV20-1,-,TGCAGTGCTAGAGATCCGACAGGCTCCGAAGCTTTCTTT,CSARDPTGSEAFF
-,TRBJ2-1,TRBV15,many,TGTGCCACCAGCAGACAGGGTAGCTCCTACAATGAGCAGTTCTTC,CATSRQGSSYNEQFF
-,TRBJ2-7,TRBV15,-,TGTGCCACCAGCGCTGGGGGGACCTACGAGCAGTACTTC,CATSAGGTYEQYF
TRBD1,TRBJ2-7,TRBV18,-,TGTGCCAGCTCAGAGGACAGGGTTTGGGAGCAGTACTTC,CASSEDRVWEQYF
-,TRBJ2-7,TRBV11-2,-,TGTGCCAGCAGCCTAGATCAGGGAAGGAACGAGCAGTACTTC,CASSLDQGRNEQYF
TRBD1,TRBJ1-2,TRBV25-1,once,TGTGCCAGCAGTGGGGGACAGGGTTACCTATATGGCTACACCTTC,CASSGGQGYLYGYTF
-,TRBJ1-6,TRBV10-3,-,TGTGCCACCCAGAGTAGAGTCGATAATTCACCCCTCCACTTT,CATQSRVDNSPLHF
TRBD1,TRBJ1-6,TRBV10-3,-,TGTGCCATCAGTGATGGGACAGCTCATTCACCCCTCCACTTT,CAISDGTAHSPLHF
TRBD2,TRBJ2-7,TRBV30,-,TGTGCCTGGAGTCCGAGGACTAGCGGGGGCTACGAGCAGTACTTC,CAWSPRTSGGYEQYF
TRBD1,TRBJ2-7,TRBV2,-,TGTGCCAGCAGTGAATTTGGGACAGGAACCTACGAGCAGTACTTC,CASSEFGTGTYEQYF
TRBD2,TRBJ2-1,TRBV29-1,-,TGCAGCGATATGGGACTAGCGGGAGGGTTAAGAGACAATGAGCAGTTCTTC,CSDMGLAGGLRDNEQFF
-,TRBJ2-7,TRBV29-1,-,TGCAGCGTTGATGGGGTTAGCGGCTCCTACGAGCAGTACTTC,CSVDGVSGSYEQYF
TRBD1,TRBJ1-6,TRBV5-1,-,TGTGCCAGCAGCTTCGGACAGGGCAGCTCCTATAATTCACCCCTCCACTTT,CASSFGQGSSYNSPLHF
-,TRBJ1-1,TRBV7-9,many,TGTGCCAGCAGCCCGCCGGGACACAAGAACACTGAAGCTTTCTTT,CASSPPGHKNTEAFF
-,TRBJ1-6,TRBV12-3/TRBV12-4,-,TGTGCCAGCCGGGGACTGGATAATTCACCCCTCCACTTT,CASRGLDNSPLHF
-,TRBJ2-7,TRBV20-1,-,TGCAGTGCTAGAGATCGGGACACAGCCTACGAGCAGTACTTC,CSARDRDTAYEQYF
-,TRBJ1-1,TRBV12-5,many,TGTGCTAGTGCCCTGAACACTGAAGCTTTCTTT,CASALNTEAFF
TRBD1,TRBJ1-4,TRBV14,-,TGTGCCAGCAGTCAGGGGGGAGCGATGAGCGGAAAACTGTTTTTT,CASSQGGAMSGKLFF
-,TRBJ1-3,TRBV10-3,-,TGTGCCATCAGTGAGACGGGGGTCGGCAGCTCTGGAAACACCATATATTTT,CAISETGVGSSGNTIYF
-,TRBJ1-2,TRBV10-3,-,TGTGCCATCAGCGAGTGGGGGGGCTGGTATGGCTACACCTTC,CAISEWGGWYGYTF
-,TRBJ1-1,TRBV20-1,many,TGCAGTGCTACCTACTACACTGAAGCTTTCTTT,CSATYYTEAFF
-,TRBJ2-2,TRBV30,few,TGTGCCTGGAGTTCGGACAACACCGGGGAGCTGTTTTTT,CAWSSDNTGELFF
-,TRBJ1-2,TRBV10-1,few,TGCGCCAGCAGTGATGGCGGGCCGAGAGGCTACACCTTC,CASSDGGPRGYTF
-,TRBJ2-7,TRBV5-6,-,TGTGCCAGCAGCTTGGGCGGGGCAGGTTACGAGCAGTACTTC,CASSLGGAGYEQYF